The 30 T cell receptor beta chains listed next were all sequenced from one sample in a study of regulatory T cells in long-lasting Graves disease. The sample's time point: newly diagnosed GD, antithyroid drugs for less than 3 months. Extracted RNA from PBMCs served as the source of the TCR library. The TCR beta library used iRepertoire HTBI primers with Arm-PCR amplification of CDR3. Via MiXCR, TCRdb re-called the multiplex PCR reads, giving one row per CDR3 protein. The data hold over 200,000 distinct CDR3 sequences, with around 19% observed a single time. The starting material was peripheral blood mononuclear cells (PBMCs), obtained at new diagnosis, from a patient treated with antithyroid drugs. These receptors all come from a female donor with Graves disease.

This clonotype was recorded at least ten times. The rearrangement links TRBV19 to TRBJ1-1; 9 bases are shared with TRBD1. Germline V gene lookup returns CDR1 LNHDA and CDR2 SQIVND (reference sequence). This CDR3 region has 14 residues. V lost 9 bases and J lost 4; bases outside the gene matches: 9. The CDR3, as DNA: TGTGCCAGCAGCACAGGACAGGGGAGCACTGAAGCTTTCTTT. Its translation: CASSTGQGSTEAFF.

This clonotype has at least ten counts. This rearrangement joins TRBV20-1 to TRBJ2-7; 7 nucleotides align to TRBD1. The V gene end was trimmed by 2 bases and the J gene end by 0 bases; junction bases not matched to a gene: 7. The CDR3 spans 15 residues. The germline CDR1 and CDR2 sequences are DFQATT and SNEGSKA (reference sequence). For the CDR3, the DNA is TGCAGTGCTAGAAACGGACAGGACAGCTCCTACGAGCAGTACTTC. Protein product: CSARNGQDSSYEQYF.

There are many counts of this clonotype. J is TRBJ1-1 and V is TRBV2; D call uncertain. V gave up 3 bases and J gave up 3 bases, with 5 bases separating them. Germline CDR1 reads SNHLY; CDR2 reads FYNNEI. CDR3 length: 12 amino acids. The CDR3 DNA reads TGTGCCAGCAGTGATCAGGACACTGAAGCTTTCTTT. Protein: CASSDQDTEAFF.

At least ten counts were recorded for this clonotype. The chain uses TRBV20-1 and TRBJ2-1; 11 nucleotides align to TRBD2. CDR1 DFQATT and CDR2 SNEGSKA come from the germline V gene (reference sequence). V dropped 1 base and J dropped 7; count of bases not matched to a gene: 9. CDR3 length equals 16 residues. This CDR3 is CSARAHGIAGGNEQFF. The CDR3 DNA sequence: TGCAGTGCTAGAGCCCACGGAATAGCGGGAGGGAATGAGCAGTTCTTC.

This clonotype was seen many times. The chain couples TRBV10-2 to TRBJ2-2, with TRBD1 matching 8 bases. This CDR3 region has 14 residues. Trimming took 6 bases from V and 7 from J; bases not matched to a gene: 7. Germline CDR1 is WSHSY and CDR2 is SAAADI. The CDR3 region has the DNA TGCGCCAGCAGCTACGGGACAGGCCTCGGGGAGCTGTTTTTT. Translating gives CASSYGTGLGELFF.

This clonotype was counted many times. This chain connects TRBV6-1 to TRBJ2-1, with D maybe TRBD2 (5 bases). The germline gives CDR1 MNHNS, CDR2 SASEGT. The germline V and J ends were trimmed by 7 bases and 0 bases, with 16 bases remaining between them. The CDR3 length is 16 residues. The CDR3 is CASTGFGLASYNEQFF. The CDR3 DNA reads TGTGCCAGCACCGGTTTCGGACTTGCCTCCTACAATGAGCAGTTCTTC.

The sample holds many counts of this clonotype. The CDR3 region is CASSQREGWTGELFF. The DNA of the CDR3 is TGTGCCAGCAGCCAGCGGGAGGGCTGGACCGGGGAGCTGTTTTTT. The rearrangement links TRBV19 to TRBJ2-2, with 10 bases matching TRBD2. The CDR3 is 15 amino acids. CDR1 is LNHDA and CDR2 is SQIVND in the germline V gene (reference sequence). The V segment lost 9 bases and the J segment 5 bases; nucleotides outside the gene matches: 9.

In the case of this clonotype: Given a much more abundant clone one base away, this may be a read error. The chain carries TRBV6-5 and TRBJ2-3; 8 bases line up with TRBD1. Germline values: CDR1 MNHEY, CDR2 SVGAGI. The CDR3 length is 14 residues. The CDR3 spells CASSYNRGTDAQYF. In nucleotides, the CDR3 is TGTGCCAGCAGTTACAACAGGGGGACAGATGCGCAGTATTTT.

This chain links TRBV6-2 or TRBV6-3 with TRBJ2-3, with 12 bases aligning to TRBD2. The CDR3 extends over 15 amino acids. Per the germline V gene, CDR1 is MNHEY and CDR2 is SVGEGT. Losses at the gene ends were 8 bases for V and 2 bases for J; bases not matched to a gene: 5. As DNA, the CDR3 is TGTGCCAGCGCCGGGACTAGCGGGTTCACAGATACGCAGTATTTT. Translation gives CASAGTSGFTDTQYF.

About this clonotype itself: A much larger clone differs by one base, so this may be a read error. The chain carries TRBV24-1 and TRBJ2-5, with D possibly matching TRBD2 (5 bases). This CDR3 comprises 15 residues. Looked up from germline, CDR1 is KGHDR and CDR2 is SFDVKD. The CDR3 DNA reads as TGTGCCACCAGTGATACACGAGGGTTGCAAGAGGCCCAGTACTTC. Translation gives CATSDTRGLQEAQYF.

With respect to this clonotype: It differs at one base from a far larger clone, so likely a read error. The rearrangement joins TRBV6-1 to TRBJ2-5; 12 positions match TRBD2. Losses at the gene ends were 0 bases for V and 11 bases for J; bases not matched to a gene: 10. Germline V gene data show CDR1 as MNHNS and CDR2 as SASEGT. The CDR3 runs to 16 residues. The CDR3: CASSEALASGRDEQYF. The DNA of the CDR3 is TGTGCCAGCAGTGAAGCGTTGGCTAGCGGGAGGGATGAGCAGTACTTC.

This clonotype turned up a few times. This sequence joins TRBV19 and TRBJ1-4, with D perhaps TRBD1 (5 bases). Deletions cut 3 bases from V and 4 bases from J, with 12 bases between. The CDR3 covers 15 residues. Germline V gene lookup returns CDR1 LNHDA and CDR2 SQIVND (reference sequence). The CDR3 is CASSIKGAGNEKLFF. Here the CDR3 DNA reads TGTGCCAGTAGTATTAAAGGGGCTGGTAATGAAAAACTGTTTTTT.

This clonotype was seen many times. J is TRBJ1-1 and V is TRBV7-2; a weak D match, TRBD1 (6 bases). This CDR3 is 14 amino acids long. V gave up 4 bases and J gave up 4 bases, with 13 bases separating them. Germline V gene data show CDR1 as SGHTA and CDR2 as FQGNSA. CDR3 nucleotides: TGTGCCAGCAGCTCCCAGGGGTGGGGCACTGAAGCTTTCTTT. Protein product: CASSSQGWGTEAFF.

The chain joins TRBV5-1 to TRBJ2-1, with 14 nucleotides matching TRBD2. Germline-derived CDR1 and CDR2 are SGHRS and YFSETQ. Unmatched junction bases numbered 7, after V lost 0 bases and J lost 2 bases. The CDR3 sequence is 19 residues long. CDR3 coding DNA: TGCGCCAGCAGCTTGGGACTAGCGGGAGGGCCAGGGACCTACAATGAGCAGTTCTTC. Translated, it gives CASSLGLAGGPGTYNEQFF.

This clonotype occurred many times. This rearrangement joins TRBV19 to TRBJ1-3; TRBD1 might be the D (5 bases). The CDR3 has 15 amino acids. Germline lookup yields CDR1 LNHDA and CDR2 SQIVND (reference sequence). V was clipped by 7 bases and J by 2 bases, with 15 bases between them. The CDR3 bases are TGTGCCAGTACTAAGGGACGCCAAGCTGGAAACACCATATATTTT. Translated: CASTKGRQAGNTIYF.

In its sample, this clonotype was seen many times. The chain couples TRBV20-1 to TRBJ2-5, with 10 bases identical to TRBD1. Germline V gene lookup returns CDR1 DFQATT and CDR2 SNEGSKA (reference sequence). This CDR3 has 15 residues. The junction had 7 bases not matched to a gene; V was cut back by 1 base and J by 5 bases. The DNA for the CDR3 is TGCAGTGCTAGAGCTATCGGACAGGGGGGGGAGACCCAGTACTTC. Translating it yields CSARAIGQGGETQYF.

This clonotype was recorded at least ten times. The gene calls are TRBV7-2 and TRBJ2-5, with 13 bases aligning to TRBD2. With 1 base clipped from V and 4 bases from J, the junction kept 6 bases outside the gene matches. The germline V gene has CDR1 SGHTA and CDR2 FQGNSA. The CDR3 is 17 amino acids. The CDR3 region is CASSLGLLAGGGETQYF. In DNA, the CDR3 is TGTGCCAGCAGCTTAGGCCTACTAGCGGGAGGGGGAGAGACCCAGTACTTC. Supplemented by reference TRBV7-2 and TRBJ2-5, the full variable domain reads GAGVSQSPSNKVTEKGKDVELRCDPISGHTALYWYRQSLGQGLEFLIYFQGNSAPDKSGLPSDRFSAERTGGSVSTLTIQRTQQEDSAVYLCASSLGLLAGGGETQYFGPGTRLLVL.

The chain joins TRBV19 to TRBJ2-1; 9 bases align to TRBD2. The CDR3 is made up of 16 amino acids. In germline, CDR1 is LNHDA, CDR2 SQIVND (reference sequence). J lost 0 bases, V lost 4 bases, and 4 bases had no gene match. CDR3 DNA: TGTGCCAGTAGTAGCCTACTAGCGGGCTCCTACAATGAGCAGTTCTTC. It is translated as CASSSLLAGSYNEQFF. Using reference TRBV19 and TRBJ2-1 for the parts outside the CDR3, the full variable domain is DGGITQSPKYLFRKEGQNVTLSCEQNLNHDAMYWYRQDPGQGLRLIYYSQIVNDFQKGDIAEGYSVSREKKESFPLTVTSAQKNPTAFYLCASSSLLAGSYNEQFFGPGTRLTVL.

This clonotype was recorded many times. The chain has TRBV6-2 or TRBV6-3 and TRBJ1-1; 7 bases are a match to TRBD1. The CDR3 consists of 13 residues. The germline V gene has CDR1 MNHEY and CDR2 SVGEGT. V was clipped by 7 bases and J by 1 base; unmatched bases: 3. In DNA, the CDR3 is TGTGCCAGCAATGGGACAGAGAACACTGAAGCTTTCTTT. This codes for CASNGTENTEAFF.

This clonotype was recorded at least ten times. The rearrangement joins TRBV11-2 to TRBJ2-4; 10 bases fit TRBD1. The germline V gene has CDR1 SGHAT and CDR2 FQNNGV. CDR3 size: 14 residues. Trimming removed 5 bases from V and 6 bases from J; junction bases left unmatched: 4. Here the CDR3 reads CASSRQGARNIQYF. The DNA of the CDR3 is TGTGCCAGCAGCCGACAGGGGGCGAGAAACATTCAGTACTTC.

This clonotype was recorded many times. The chain carries TRBV18 and TRBJ2-1, with 8 bases fitting TRBD1. The CDR3 runs to 16 residues. Trimming took 2 bases from V and 3 from J; bases not matched to a gene: 6. In germline, CDR1 is KGHSH, CDR2 LQKENI. Written as DNA, the CDR3 is TGTGCCAGCTCACCAAGTCAGGGGGCATACTACAATGAGCAGTTCTTC. This gives the protein CASSPSQGAYYNEQFF.

This clonotype has a count of ten or more. In DNA, the CDR3 is TGTGCCAGCAGCTTAGAGTCGGTCATGGATACGCAGTATTTT. It encodes CASSLESVMDTQYF. The genes are TRBV11-2 and TRBJ2-3; D is uncertain. Germline-derived CDR1 and CDR2 are SGHAT and FQNNGV. The CDR3 totals 14 residues. V was cut by 0 bases and J by 6 bases, with 10 bases left in between.

This clonotype was recorded at least ten times. The genes are TRBV7-2 and TRBJ2-7, with TRBD2 matching over 14 bases. Trimming at V came to 2 bases and at J to 2 bases, leaving 5 bases not matched to a gene. Germline loops: CDR1 SGHTA, CDR2 FQGNSA. The CDR3 extends over 17 amino acids. The CDR3 sequence is CASSLPRTSGGTYEQYF. The CDR3 region has the DNA TGTGCCAGCAGCTTACCACGGACTAGCGGGGGGACCTACGAGCAGTACTTC.

V is TRBV6-2 or TRBV6-3 and J is TRBJ1-2; the match to TRBD1 covers 9 bases. Unmatched junction bases numbered 10, after V lost 4 bases and J lost 4 bases. CDR1 is MNHEY, CDR2 SVGEGT, per germline. This CDR3 comprises 16 residues. The CDR3 nucleotides are TGTGCCAGCAGTTCCCTAGCCGGGACAGGGCGCTATGGCTACACCTTC. Protein: CASSSLAGTGRYGYTF.

This clonotype was counted many times. CDR3 region: CAWRALWTPLHF. CDR3 nucleotides: TGTGCCTGGAGGGCCCTTTGGACACCCCTCCACTTT. V is TRBV30 and J is TRBJ1-6; no clear D gene. Germline CDR1 reads GTSNPN; CDR2 reads SVGIG (reference sequence). The germline V and J ends were trimmed by 3 bases and 11 bases, with 11 bases remaining between them. The CDR3 consists of 12 residues.

Many counts were recorded for this clonotype. The chain combines TRBV5-5 with TRBJ1-5, with a possible D match to TRBD1 (6 bases). V lost 4 bases and J lost 4, with 12 bases in between. Germline values: CDR1 SGHKS, CDR2 YYEKEE (reference sequence). The CDR3 has 14 residues. The CDR3 DNA reads TGTGCCAGCAGCACCGGGACACCTAATCAGCCCCAGCATTTT. Amino acid sequence: CASSTGTPNQPQHF.

This clonotype was found many times. V is TRBV27 and J is TRBJ1-1; TRBD1 might be the D (5 bases). CDR3 length equals 14 residues. Germline CDR1 reads MNHEY; CDR2 reads SMNVEV (reference sequence). The V end was cut by 7 bases, the J end by 7 bases, with 19 bases between. The DNA for the CDR3 is TGTGCCAGCAATACTTGGGGACCGAATCGTGAAGCTTTCTTT. Its protein is CASNTWGPNREAFF.

This clonotype was picked up many times. This chain uses TRBV27 with TRBJ1-6; D unresolved. CDR1 MNHEY and CDR2 SMNVEV come from the germline V gene (reference sequence). Trimming stripped 5 bases from V and 7 bases from J, with 12 bases between. This CDR3 region has 14 residues. In nucleotides, the CDR3 is TGTGCCAGCAGTCCCCGGGTCCTCAATTCACCCCTCCACTTT. Translated: CASSPRVLNSPLHF.

This clonotype showed up many times. The chain uses TRBV6-1 and TRBJ2-3, with 11 bases matching TRBD1. Germline V gives CDR1 MNHNS, CDR2 SASEGT. With 6 bases clipped from V and 4 bases from J, the junction kept 9 bases outside the gene matches. CDR3 length equals 16 residues. CDR3 residues: CASRTGTGGSPDTQYF. CDR3 DNA: TGTGCCAGCAGAACTGGGACAGGGGGGAGCCCAGATACGCAGTATTTT.

This clonotype came up many times. The chain carries TRBV20-1 and TRBJ2-3; D is undetermined. V shed 6 bases and J shed 5 bases, with 18 bases lying between them. The CDR3 is 14 residues long. The germline V gene has CDR1 DFQATT and CDR2 SNEGSKA (reference sequence). CDR3 nucleotide sequence: TGCAGTGCCCGGTCTAATGGGTTCATAGATACGCAGTATTTT. It encodes CSARSNGFIDTQYF.